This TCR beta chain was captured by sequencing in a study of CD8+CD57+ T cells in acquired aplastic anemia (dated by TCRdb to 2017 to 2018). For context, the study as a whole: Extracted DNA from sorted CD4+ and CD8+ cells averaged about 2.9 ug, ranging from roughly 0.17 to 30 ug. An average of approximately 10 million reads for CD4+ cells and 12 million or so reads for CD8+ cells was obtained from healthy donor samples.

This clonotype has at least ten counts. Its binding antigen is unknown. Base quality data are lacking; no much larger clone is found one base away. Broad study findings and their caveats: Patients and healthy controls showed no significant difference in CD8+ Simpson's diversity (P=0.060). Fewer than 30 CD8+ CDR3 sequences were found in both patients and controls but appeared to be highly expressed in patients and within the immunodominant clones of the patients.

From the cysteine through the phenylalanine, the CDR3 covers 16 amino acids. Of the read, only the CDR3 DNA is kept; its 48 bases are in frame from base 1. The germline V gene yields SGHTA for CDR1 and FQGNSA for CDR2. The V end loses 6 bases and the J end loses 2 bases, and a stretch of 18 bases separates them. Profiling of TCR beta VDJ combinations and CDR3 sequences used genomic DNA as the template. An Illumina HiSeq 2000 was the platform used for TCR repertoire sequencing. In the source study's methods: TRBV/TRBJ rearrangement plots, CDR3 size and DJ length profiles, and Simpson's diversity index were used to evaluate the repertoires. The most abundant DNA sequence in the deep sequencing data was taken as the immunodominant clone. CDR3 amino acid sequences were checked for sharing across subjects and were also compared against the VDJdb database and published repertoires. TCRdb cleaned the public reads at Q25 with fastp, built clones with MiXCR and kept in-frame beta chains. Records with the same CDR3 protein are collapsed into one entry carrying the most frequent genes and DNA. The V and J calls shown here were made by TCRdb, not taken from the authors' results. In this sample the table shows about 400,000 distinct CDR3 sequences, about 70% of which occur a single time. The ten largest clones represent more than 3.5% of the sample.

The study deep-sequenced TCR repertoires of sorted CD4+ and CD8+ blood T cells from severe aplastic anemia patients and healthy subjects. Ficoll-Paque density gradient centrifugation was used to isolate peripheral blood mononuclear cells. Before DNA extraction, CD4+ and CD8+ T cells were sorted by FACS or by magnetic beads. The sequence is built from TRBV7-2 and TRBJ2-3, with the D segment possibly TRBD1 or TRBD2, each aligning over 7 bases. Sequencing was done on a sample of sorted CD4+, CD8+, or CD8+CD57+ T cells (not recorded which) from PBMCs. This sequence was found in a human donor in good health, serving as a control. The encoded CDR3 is CASRNPGGVATDTQYF. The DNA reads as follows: TGTGCCAGCAGGAACCCAGGGGGGGTTGCCACAGATACGCAGTATTTT.